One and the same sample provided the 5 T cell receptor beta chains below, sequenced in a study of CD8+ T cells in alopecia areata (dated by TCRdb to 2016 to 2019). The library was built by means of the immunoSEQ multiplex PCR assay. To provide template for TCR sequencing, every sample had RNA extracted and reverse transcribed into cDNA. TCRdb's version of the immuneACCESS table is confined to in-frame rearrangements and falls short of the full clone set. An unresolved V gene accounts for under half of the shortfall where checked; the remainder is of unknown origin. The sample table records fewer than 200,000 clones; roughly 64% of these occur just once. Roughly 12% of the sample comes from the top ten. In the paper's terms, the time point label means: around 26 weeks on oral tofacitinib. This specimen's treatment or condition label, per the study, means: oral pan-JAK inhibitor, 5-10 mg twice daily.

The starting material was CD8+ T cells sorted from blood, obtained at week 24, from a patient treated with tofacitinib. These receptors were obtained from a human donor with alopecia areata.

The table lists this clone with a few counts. CDR3 DNA: TGTGCCAGCAGTTTATCGTTGGGGAAGCCCCAGCATTTT. As protein: CASSLSLGKPQHF. The V and J genes are TRBV27 and TRBJ1-5; D is uncertain. Germline CDR1 is MNHEY and CDR2 is SMNVEV (reference sequence). V lost 0 bases and J 8 bases, leaving 8 bases between the germline ends. The CDR3 consists of 13 residues.

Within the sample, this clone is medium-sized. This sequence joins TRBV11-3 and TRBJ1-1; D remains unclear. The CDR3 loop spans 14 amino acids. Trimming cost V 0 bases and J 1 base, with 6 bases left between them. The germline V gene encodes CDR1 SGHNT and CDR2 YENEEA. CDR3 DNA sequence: TGTGCCAGCAGCTTAGATATCCCGAACACTGAAGCTTTCTTT. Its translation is CASSLDIPNTEAFF. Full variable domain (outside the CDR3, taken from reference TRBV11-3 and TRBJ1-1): EAGVVQSPRYKIIEKKQPVAFWCNPISGHNTLYWYLQNLGQGPELLIRYENEEAVDDSQLPKDRFSAERLKGVDSTLKIQPAELGDSAVYLCASSLDIPNTEAFFGQGTRLTVV.

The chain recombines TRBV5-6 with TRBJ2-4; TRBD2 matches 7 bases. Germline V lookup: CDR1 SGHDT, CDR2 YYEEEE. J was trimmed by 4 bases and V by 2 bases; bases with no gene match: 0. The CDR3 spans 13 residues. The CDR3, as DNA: TGTGCCAGCAGCTTCGGGGGGAAAAACATTCAGTACTTC. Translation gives CASSFGGKNIQYF. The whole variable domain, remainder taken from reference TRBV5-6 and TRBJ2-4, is DAGVTQSPTHLIKTRGQQVTLRCSPKSGHDTVSWYQQALGQGPQFIFQYYEEEERQRGNFPDRFSGHQFPNYSSELNVNALLLGDSALYLCASSFGGKNIQYFGAGTRLSVL.

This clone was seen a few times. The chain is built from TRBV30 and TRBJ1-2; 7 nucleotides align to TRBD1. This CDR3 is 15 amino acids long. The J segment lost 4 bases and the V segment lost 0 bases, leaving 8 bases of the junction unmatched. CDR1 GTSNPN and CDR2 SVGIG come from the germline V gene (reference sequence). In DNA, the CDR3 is TGTGCCTGGAGTGTACCTAGGGGGCGAAGCTATGGCTACACCTTC. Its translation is CAWSVPRGRSYGYTF. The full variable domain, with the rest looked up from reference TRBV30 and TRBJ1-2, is SQTIHQWPATLVQPVGSPLSLECTVEGTSNPNLYWYRQAAGRGLQLLFYSVGIGQISSEVPQNLSASRPQDRQFILSSKKLLLSDSGFYLCAWSVPRGRSYGYTFGSGTRLTVV.

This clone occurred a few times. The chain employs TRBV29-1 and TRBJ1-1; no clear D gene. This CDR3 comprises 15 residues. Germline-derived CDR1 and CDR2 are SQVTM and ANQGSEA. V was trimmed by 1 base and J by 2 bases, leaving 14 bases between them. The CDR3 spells CSVEGSRTGNTEAFF. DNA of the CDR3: TGCAGCGTTGAAGGCTCCAGGACGGGAAACACTGAAGCTTTCTTT.